This T cell receptor (beta chain) was retrieved from a study of blood T cell repertoires in COVID-19 (dated by TCRdb to 2019 to 2021). For the study in its entirety: Samples covering the acute and convalescent phases of COVID-19 were provided by collaborators in the United States, Italy and Spain. The material from the prospective study consisted of cDNA or gDNA derived from T cells, B-cell-depleted T cells, or PBMCs. Deeply sampled blood TCRbeta repertoires from subjects exposed to, actively infected with, or recovered from COVID-19 were included in the dataset. The repertoires were released in a freely available public database intended as a resource for research on the immune response to SARS-CoV-2. The samples were drawn from two sources: the first 160 participants of the ongoing ImmuneRACE study, and 1,000 to 1,500 subjects contributed by 6 global collaborators. Sample metadata almost always included a de-identified subject ID, COVID-19 status, age in years and sex. Where available, HLA class I and class II types were taken from metadata supplied by the sample provider and were not determined by assay-based typing.

General conclusions and limits of the study: How much clinical and demographic metadata was included differed by source and by participant, and the metadata was provided uncurated.

About this clone: The antigen this receptor binds is unknown. No much larger clone exists at a distance of one base, and base qualities are not known.

Each collaborating institution followed its own protocols to collect whole blood in K2EDTA tubes. For TCRbeta analysis, collaborators shipped samples in one of three forms: frozen whole blood, isolated PBMCs, or DNA extracted from either of those sample types. TCRbeta CDR3 regions were amplified from genomic DNA by means of the immunoSEQ Assay, a bias-controlled multiplex PCR. Processing in the source paper ran as follows. Within the assay, amplification of reference gene primers was used to estimate how many nucleated cells each sample contained. To quantify the absolute abundance of each unique TCRbeta CDR3 rearrangement, sequence reads were collapsed and filtered. Productive Simpson clonality was computed per sample as the square root of Simpson's diversity index over productive rearrangements. Imported from immuneACCESS, the table was reduced by TCRdb to in-frame sequences with V and J called. These copies leave out some clones; in studies compared against another copy, an unresolved V gene accounts for under half, and the cause of the remainder is not known. That table is the source of V, J and clone size, and D and trimming were worked out from the DNA. The table for this sample lists some 35,000 clones; 75% to 90% of them were counted only once. Together, the top ten hold more than 13% of the sample.

V loses 3 bases of germline sequence and J loses 5 bases, and the interval between the two ends is 5 bases. The cysteine opens and the phenylalanine closes a CDR3 of 11 amino acids. Just CDR3 DNA is preserved here, 33 bases in frame from base 1. Reading the germline V gene (reference sequence) gives CDR1 DFQATT and CDR2 SNEGSKA. In this chain, TRBV20-1 is recombined with TRBJ1-5; the D gene cannot be resolved reliably. Sequencing was performed on peripheral blood. The sequence derives from a man aged 60 to 75 with active COVID-19. CDR3 sequence: CSASLDQPQHF. The DNA sequence is TGCAGTGCTAGCTTAGATCAGCCCCAGCATTTT.